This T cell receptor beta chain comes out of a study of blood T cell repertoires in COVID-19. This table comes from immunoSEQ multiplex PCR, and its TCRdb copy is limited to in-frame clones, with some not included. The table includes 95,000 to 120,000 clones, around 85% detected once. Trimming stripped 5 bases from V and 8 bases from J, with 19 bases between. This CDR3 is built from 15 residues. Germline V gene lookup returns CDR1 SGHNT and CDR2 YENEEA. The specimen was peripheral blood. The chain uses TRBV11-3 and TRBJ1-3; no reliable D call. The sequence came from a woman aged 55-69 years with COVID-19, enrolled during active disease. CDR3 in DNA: TGTGCCAGCAGCCCCCGGAGCTTTCGATGGGACACCATATATTTT. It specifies CASSPRSFRWDTIYF.